This TCR beta chain was found in a study of T cell responses to AZD1222 COVID-19 vaccine. The V and J ends lost 6 bases and 7 bases, in that order; junction bases with no gene match: 12. CDR1 and CDR2 (germline): MNHEY, SMNVEV (reference sequence). The CDR3 totals 14 residues. Whole-study results and caveats: Samples come after the peak T cell response, not at day 14. The donor cohort was predominantly white British with a female majority, and clonal diversity may have been underestimated. The study found Spike-specific TCR breadth and depth rose after two AZD1222 doses. Only six individuals given AZD1222 were seropositive at baseline.

Concerning this clone: Its specificity is not known.

Only in-frame clones appear in the TCRdb table, and some are missing; sequencing was by immunoSEQ multiplex PCR. The sample lists about 86,000 clones; approximately 90% were seen once. The rearrangement uses TRBV27 and TRBJ2-7; 7 nucleotides agree with TRBD2. This clonotype was obtained from an adult who received the AZD1222 COVID-19 vaccine. The sample in question was peripheral blood, obtained 28 days after the second AZD1222 dose. Here the CDR3 DNA reads TGTGCCAGCAGCCTCGGGGGGTCGCTCTTGGAGCAGTACTTC. It codes for CASSLGGSLLEQYF.